This T cell receptor beta chain was identified in a study of PD-1 blockade in classical Hodgkin lymphoma. The CDR3 extends over 15 amino acids. V lost 2 bases, J lost 2 bases, and 11 bases lay in between. Germline V gene sequence: CDR1 SGHTA, CDR2 FQGNSA. Clones were sequenced by immunoSEQ multiplex PCR, and TCRdb holds only the in-frame ones, with some missing. The sample holds 25,000 to 35,000 clones, around 83% seen once. For this clone: The antigen remains unidentified.

Points from the study as a whole: Lower baseline TCR diversity marked trial partial responders and progressors.

Time point reported: cycle 4 day 1 (C4D1), after around six weeks of nivolumab. Every patient experienced relapse after autologous stem cell transplantation, and brentuximab vedotin exposure varied. Thawed PBMCs yielded CD4+ T cells through magnetic negative selection. The source was CD4+ T cells from blood, collected before the fourth cycle of nivolumab. The receptor was isolated from a human donor with classical Hodgkin lymphoma. The chain employs TRBV7-2 and TRBJ2-3; D gene unclear. CDR3 in amino acids: CASSLNLHPTDTQYF. CDR3 in DNA: TGTGCCAGCAGCTTAAACTTACACCCCACAGATACGCAGTATTTT.